This T cell receptor (beta chain) was retrieved from a study of human T cells and chemical hapten exposure. Turning to the study itself: Small differences in pooled library volume mainly drove the variation in TCR yields per sample.

This clonotype was counted between two and nine times. The time point denotes: healthy volunteer bleed at 6 weeks. Total RNA was extracted from unfractionated whole blood. The V gene end was trimmed by 4 bases and the J gene end by 0 bases; junction bases not matched to a gene: 2. CDR1 and CDR2 (germline): MNHEY, SVGAGI. The CDR3 is 15 amino acids. The library tagged individual cDNA molecules with unique molecular identifiers. Per the original methods: Samples had a median of approximately 89,000 TCRs, ranging roughly 23,224 to 750,000. TCRdb reprocessed the RACE reads via MiXCR and lists one record per CDR3 protein. The V and J calls were not made by the authors but by TCRdb's processing. The sample carries 65,000 to 80,000 distinct CDR3 sequences, 8.6% recorded once.

The receptor was derived from a male donor in good health. Some clones in this sample may be carry-over from other donors' samples. Material for sequencing was whole blood. The chain uses TRBV6-5 and TRBJ2-7, with 11 bases matching TRBD2. CDR3 nucleotide sequence: TGTGCCAGCAGTTTTGGACTAGCGGGCTCCTACGAGCAGTACTTC. This codes for CASSFGLAGSYEQYF.